These T cell receptor beta chains were read from a single sample in a study of blood T cells in healthy people across ages. MiXCR, applied by TCRdb to the 5' RACE reads, yields one record per CDR3 protein. The table lists around 1.1 million distinct CDR3 sequences, more than 30% of them singletons. Sequencing was carried out using blood. These receptors originate from a man younger than 30 in good health. Both conserved end residues are part of each CDR3. A D gene is named only where the DNA matches it firmly. Size is stated for part of the rows, as once, few or many counts, or as a class when the clone is expanded.

TRBJ1-1	NA	few	TRBV10-3	TGTGCCATCAGTGCCTCCGAGGGCAGGGCGGACACTGAAGCTTTCTTT	CAISASEGRADTEAFF
TRBJ1-5	TRBD1	NA	TRBV12-3/TRBV12-4	TGTGCCAGCAGTCCAGGGGGCACCAGAAATCAGCCCCAGCATTTT	CASSPGGTRNQPQHF
TRBJ1-5	NA	few	TRBV2	TGTGCCAGCAAGATTAGCATCAGTGGTCAGCCCCAGCATTTT	CASKISISGQPQHF
TRBJ2-7	NA	few	TRBV4-1	TGCGCCAGCAGCCAAGAAAAAGGGACCGGGCGTTACGAGCAGTACTTC	CASSQEKGTGRYEQYF
TRBJ1-4	NA	NA	TRBV6-2/TRBV6-3	TGTGCCAGCAGTTACGACTCGCAGGGAAGATTTCGAGATAAGGAAAAACTGTTTTTT	CASSYDSQGRFRDKEKLFF
TRBJ1-5	NA	few	TRBV16	TGTGCCAGCAGCCAATCGAAAAGCGGCGATAGCAATCAGCCCCAGCATTTT	CASSQSKSGDSNQPQHF
TRBJ2-4	NA	once	TRBV28	TGTGCCAGCAACTCACGTGGGACAGCCAAAAACATTCAGTACTTC	CASNSRGTAKNIQYF
TRBJ1-2	NA	few	TRBV29-1	TGCAGCGTTGAAGATTTCCTGGTGGCAGGTGGGAATGGTGGCTACACCTTC	CSVEDFLVAGGNGGYTF
TRBJ2-7	NA	once	TRBV7-9	TGTGCCAGCAGCGTAGACAGCCACCGACCCTCCGAGCAGTACTTC	CASSVDSHRPSEQYF
TRBJ1-4	TRBD1	few	TRBV20-1	TGCAGTGCTGCGCAGGGGGGGGCAGGTGAAAAACTGTTTTTT	CSAAQGGAGEKLFF
TRBJ1-2	TRBD1	few	TRBV11-2	TGTGCCAGCAGCTCAACAGGGGTCGCCTATGGCTACACCTTC	CASSSTGVAYGYTF
TRBJ2-1	NA	NA	TRBV10-3	TGTGCCATAGGAGGGGCCAACAATGAGCAGTTCTTC	CAIGGANNEQFF
TRBJ1-2	NA	few	TRBV24-1	TGTGCCACCAGCAACAGGGAGGGGAATGGCTACACCTTC	CATSNREGNGYTF
TRBJ2-3	NA	few	TRBV6-5	TGTGCCAGCAGTTACTTTGGGACATCAGATACGCAGTATTTT	CASSYFGTSDTQYF
TRBJ2-1	TRBD1	many	TRBV5-1	TGCGCCAGCAGCCCGGAAGGGACAGATTACAATGAGCAGTTCTTC	CASSPEGTDYNEQFF
TRBJ2-7	NA	NA	TRBV12-3/TRBV12-4	TGTGCCAGCAGTTATGGGAGGTGGAGGGATAGCGAGCAGTACTTC	CASSYGRWRDSEQYF
TRBJ1-1	TRBD1	NA	TRBV20-1	TGCAGTGCTAGCGACAGGGGGCAAACTGAAGCTTTCTTT	CSASDRGQTEAFF
TRBJ1-1	TRBD1	NA	TRBV7-9	TGTGCCAGCAGCTTAGAGACAGGGGTCGCTGAAGCTTTCTTT	CASSLETGVAEAFF
TRBJ1-1	NA	NA	TRBV6-2/TRBV6-3	TGTGCCAGCAGTTACGCTCTCCATTTGAACACTGAAGCTTTCTTT	CASSYALHLNTEAFF
TRBJ2-2	NA	few	TRBV12-3/TRBV12-4	TGTGCCAGCAGTTTATTTAGCGGTACCGGGGAGCTGTTTTTT	CASSLFSGTGELFF
TRBJ1-1	TRBD1	NA	TRBV7-2	TGTGCCCGCAGTTCCCTGGGGGGCAGGGGGCTTCGGAAGACTGAAGCTTTCTTT	CARSSLGGRGLRKTEAFF
TRBJ1-6	TRBD1	few	TRBV3-1	TGTGCCAGCAGGGACAGGGGGAAGGATTCACCCCTCCACTTT	CASRDRGKDSPLHF
TRBJ1-6	NA	few	TRBV14	TGTGCCAGCAGCCAAGGTCTGTTTTCACCCCTCCACTTT	CASSQGLFSPLHF
TRBJ1-5	NA	few	TRBV10-3	TGTGCCATCGGTGAGTCCGGTGGAGGAAATCAGCCCCAGCATTTT	CAIGESGGGNQPQHF
TRBJ2-7	NA	NA	TRBV5-5	TGTGCCAGCAGCGTAGGGACCTACAATGAGCAGTACTTC	CASSVGTYNEQYF
TRBJ2-7	TRBD1	NA	TRBV7-2	TGTGCCAGCAGCTTAGCCCGGGACAGCTCCTACGAGCCGTACTTC	CASSLARDSSYEPYF
TRBJ1-2	NA	many	TRBV29-1	TGCAGCGTTGGACATAACTATGGCTACACCTTC	CSVGHNYGYTF
TRBJ1-1	TRBD1	NA	TRBV27	TGTGCCAGCAGTTTAGGGGACAGCTACACTGAAGCTTTCTTT	CASSLGDSYTEAFF
TRBJ1-1	NA	NA	TRBV7-6	TGTGCCAGCAGCTTAGAAAGGTCCGGGCTGTCAAACACTGAAGCTTTCTTT	CASSLERSGLSNTEAFF
TRBJ2-3	TRBD1	NA	TRBV12-3/TRBV12-4	TGTGCCAGCAGTTGGGACAGGGGTCATTCAGATACGCAGTATTTT	CASSWDRGHSDTQYF
TRBJ1-2	TRBD1	NA	TRBV5-4	TGTGCCAGCAGCGCGGATCCGGGACAGGGTTATGGCTACACCTTC	CASSADPGQGYGYTF
TRBJ2-3	NA	NA	TRBV7-8	TGTGCCAGCAGCTTAGATGTTGGGAACACAGATACGCAGTATTTT	CASSLDVGNTDTQYF
TRBJ2-7	NA	NA	TRBV25-1	TGTGCCAGCAGTAAGGACCAGGGGACGAAACGTCAGCAGTACTTC	CASSKDQGTKRQQYF
TRBJ2-4	NA	NA	TRBV20-1	TGCAGTGCCGCCCCTTTTGGCCCGTTAGCCAAAAACATTCAGTACTTC	CSAAPFGPLAKNIQYF
TRBJ2-7	NA	NA	TRBV10-3	TGTGCCATCAGAAATTTTCGGGGAAACTACAAGCAGTACTTC	CAIRNFRGNYKQYF
TRBJ2-7	NA	NA	TRBV2	TGTGCCAGCAGTGAAAACGCAGCAGGATACGAGCAGTACTTC	CASSENAAGYEQYF
TRBJ2-5	NA	NA	TRBV6-2/TRBV6-3	TGTGCCAGCAGTTACGCCAAAGTGGGGCCAGAGACCCAGTACTTC	CASSYAKVGPETQYF
TRBJ2-5	TRBD2	few	TRBV6-1	TGTGCCAGCCACCGCAGAATAGCGGGACAAGAGACCCAGTACTTC	CASHRRIAGQETQYF
TRBJ2-2	TRBD1	NA	TRBV6-5	TGTGCCAGCAGTTACTCGCGGACAGGGGGTGGAACCGGGGAGCTGTTTTTT	CASSYSRTGGGTGELFF
TRBJ2-3	NA	NA	TRBV4-3	TGCGCCAGCAGCCAAAACCCCGCAGATACGCAGTATTTT	CASSQNPADTQYF
TRBJ1-5	NA	NA	TRBV20-1	TGCAGTGCTAGGTTCGCAAGGGCCATTGGCAATCAGCCCCAGCATTTT	CSARFARAIGNQPQHF
TRBJ1-2	NA	few	TRBV4-1	TGCGCCAGCAGCCAAGGCGGCGTCAGTTCCATCAACGGCTACACCTTC	CASSQGGVSSINGYTF
TRBJ1-1	NA	once	TRBV18	TGTGCCAGCTCACCACCCCAGGGGAGAGGAGACACTGAAGCTTTCTTT	CASSPPQGRGDTEAFF
TRBJ1-1	NA	NA	TRBV5-1	TGCGCCAGCAGCCTGGGTGGTCCAACAGGTATGAACACTGAAGCTTTCTTT	CASSLGGPTGMNTEAFF
TRBJ1-6	NA	NA	TRBV2	TGTGCCAGCAGCGCGAGTTATAATTCACCCCTCCACTTT	CASSASYNSPLHF